Following are 32 T cell receptor beta chains from one sample sequenced in a study of read filtering for tumor transcriptome and immune sequencing. This library used roughly 430 ng RNA and molecular barcoded adaptors spanning alpha/delta and beta/gamma chains. MiXCR was run by TCRdb on the reads, yielding one entry per CDR3 protein. The sample includes roughly 49,000 distinct CDR3 sequences, roughly a fifth of them seen just once. The sequenced sample consisted of a population of CD138-negative cells sorted from bone marrow. These receptors originate from a donor aged 40 or older with multiple myeloma.

As to this clonotype: A read error may explain this, as a much larger clone is one base away. The CDR3 ends on some other residue instead of the conserved phenylalanine or tryptophan, so this is likely a read error. The chain joins TRBV11-2 to TRBJ2-3, with D perhaps TRBD1 or TRBD2 (5 bases each). CDR3 length: 15 amino acids. V dropped 7 bases and J dropped 2 bases, with 16 bases sitting between them. Germline lookup yields CDR1 SGHAT and CDR2 FQNNGV. This CDR3 reads CASTSAGAYTDTQYL. CDR3 sequence (DNA): TGTGCCAGCACCTCGGCCGGGGCATACACAGATACGCAGTATCTT.

To note about this clonotype: With a much larger clone just one base away, this may be a read error. The V call is TRBV29-1, the J call TRBJ2-3; D might be TRBD2 (6 bases). In germline, CDR1 is SQVTM, CDR2 ANQGSEA. The CDR3 extends over 13 amino acids. CDR3 protein: CSVVASEADTQCF. CDR3 DNA: TGCAGCGTTGTCGCTAGCGAGGCAGATACGCAGTGTTTT.

This rearrangement joins TRBV5-1 to TRBJ2-5; TRBD1 matches at 9 bases. Per the germline V gene, CDR1 is SGHRS and CDR2 is YFSETQ. The CDR3 is 15 amino acids. The trim removed 0 bases at V and 2 bases at J, leaving 2 bases unmatched. The CDR3: CASSLGDRVQETQYF. The CDR3 region has the DNA TGCGCCAGCAGCTTGGGGGACAGGGTACAAGAGACCCAGTACTTC. The full variable domain, its missing parts supplied by reference TRBV5-1 and TRBJ2-5, is KAGVTQTPRYLIKTRGQQVTLSCSPISGHRSVSWYQQTPGQGLQFLFEYFSETQRNKGNFPGRFSGRQFSNSRSEMNVSTLELGDSALYLCASSLGDRVQETQYFGPGTRLLVL.

In this sample, this clonotype turned up many times. The V and J genes are TRBV20-1 and TRBJ1-2, with TRBD1 identical over 8 bases. The germline gives CDR1 DFQATT, CDR2 SNEGSKA (reference sequence). The junction had 13 bases not matched to a gene; V was cut back by 6 bases and J by 4 bases. The CDR3 is 15 residues long. DNA of the CDR3: TGCAGTGCCGCCCCACTCAGGGGGCTTGGCTATGGCTACACCTTC. Protein: CSAAPLRGLGYGYTF.

This chain links TRBV5-1 with TRBJ2-5; the match to TRBD2 covers 11 bases. Germline CDR1 reads SGHRS; CDR2 reads YFSETQ. The CDR3 is made up of 16 amino acids. With 9 bases clipped from V and 4 bases from J, the junction kept 14 bases outside the gene matches. CDR3 in DNA: TGCGCCAACACCCCGCGGCTAGCGGGAGGATTAGAGACCCAGTACTTC. Its translation: CANTPRLAGGLETQYF. Filled out from reference TRBV5-1 and TRBJ2-5, the complete variable domain reads KAGVTQTPRYLIKTRGQQVTLSCSPISGHRSVSWYQQTPGQGLQFLFEYFSETQRNKGNFPGRFSGRQFSNSRSEMNVSTLELGDSALYLCANTPRLAGGLETQYFGPGTRLLVL.

This clonotype has just a few counts. The chain uses TRBV12-3 or TRBV12-4 and TRBJ2-4, with 8 bases identical to TRBD1. This CDR3 is built from 13 residues. The V gene end was trimmed by 4 bases and the J gene end by 9 bases; junction bases not matched to a gene: 5. Written as DNA, the CDR3 is TGTGCCAGCAGTTCAGGGGGCGAGGGCATTCAGTACTTC. Amino acid sequence: CASSSGGEGIQYF.

The J gene is TRBJ2-1, the V gene TRBV11-3; 10 bases map to TRBD2. The better agreement between TRBJ2-7 and the DNA end casts doubt on the J call. The germline CDR1 and CDR2 sequences are SGHNT and YENEEA. The CDR3 extends over 15 amino acids. The CDR3 nucleotides are TGTGCCAGCAGCCCCACTAGCGGGACCATGAATGAGCAGTACTTC. Translating gives CASSPTSGTMNEQYF.

This clonotype was counted ten times or more. The V and J genes are TRBV11-2 and TRBJ2-2; no firm D call. The germline CDR1 and CDR2 sequences are SGHAT and FQNNGV. CDR3 length: 13 residues. Trimming removed 6 bases from V and 1 base from J, with 6 bases in between. CDR3 nucleotides: TGTGCCAGCAGGCGACAGAACACCGGGGAGCTGTTTTTT. It specifies CASRRQNTGELFF.

A note on this clonotype: This may come from a read error, since a much larger clone is one base off. The CDR3 spells CVSSPQVGRRELFF. DNA of the CDR3: TGCGTCAGCAGCCCGCAGGTCGGGCGGCGGGAGCTGTTTTTT. The chain employs TRBV4-1 and TRBJ2-2, with D hard to call. Germline lookup yields CDR1 MGHRA and CDR2 YSYEKL. The CDR3 runs to 14 residues.

This clonotype was seen a handful of times. The chain links TRBV12-3 or TRBV12-4 to TRBJ2-1, with D uncertain. The CDR3 runs to 12 residues. Trimming cost V 2 bases and J 8 bases, with 7 bases left between them. CDR3 bases: TGTGCCAGCAGTTTACAAGGCTATGAGCAGTTCTTC. Its translation is CASSLQGYEQFF.

This clonotype was recorded many times. The J gene is TRBJ2-3, the V gene TRBV11-3; 8 bases align to TRBD2. V dropped 5 bases and J dropped 8; count of bases not matched to a gene: 9. This CDR3 comprises 14 residues. The germline gives CDR1 SGHNT, CDR2 YENEEA. The CDR3 DNA is TGTGCCAGCAGCCCCGCGGGACTAGATGTTACGCAGTATTTT. The encoded protein is CASSPAGLDVTQYF. Complete variable domain (other parts from reference TRBV11-3 and TRBJ2-3): EAGVVQSPRYKIIEKKQPVAFWCNPISGHNTLYWYLQNLGQGPELLIRYENEEAVDDSQLPKDRFSAERLKGVDSTLKIQPAELGDSAVYLCASSPAGLDVTQYFGPGTRLTVL.

The chain links TRBV7-2 to TRBJ2-7; D tentatively fits TRBD1 or TRBD2 (6 bases each). In germline, CDR1 is SGHTA, CDR2 FQGNSA. This CDR3 region has 14 residues. V was shortened by 4 bases and J by 2 bases, with 12 bases between the two germline ends. CDR3: CASSSGGTPYEQYF. CDR3 in DNA: TGTGCCAGCAGCTCCGGGGGCACCCCCTACGAGCAGTACTTC.

In the case of this clonotype: Germline and junction disagree at one end, which may indicate a read error. The chain uses TRBV12-3 or TRBV12-4 and TRBJ2-1, with TRBD2 identical over 9 bases. The CDR3 extends over 13 amino acids. The CDR3 nucleotides read TGTGCCAGCAGGGTAGCGGGGGTGGATGAGCGGTTCTTC. Protein sequence: CASRVAGVDERFF.

This clonotype was seen at least ten times. The chain employs TRBV3-1 and TRBJ2-7; TRBD2 might be the D (5 bases). Germline CDR1 is LGHDT and CDR2 is YNNKEL (reference sequence). The CDR3 extends over 13 amino acids. V lost 2 bases and J 5 bases, leaving 10 bases between the germline ends. The CDR3 region is CASSQRGNDEQYF. In DNA form, the CDR3 reads TGTGCCAGCAGCCAACGAGGGAACGACGAGCAGTACTTC.

The V and J genes are TRBV28 and TRBJ2-1; possible D gene TRBD2, 6 bases. Germline CDR1 and CDR2: MDHEN and SYDVKM. The CDR3 has 11 residues. In nucleotides, the CDR3 is TGTGCTAGCGGTTACGCGGATGAGCAGTTCTTC. Protein product: CASGYADEQFF.

This clonotype has a count of ten or more. The V gene is TRBV10-3, the J gene TRBJ1-2; possible D gene TRBD1, 5 bases. Looked up from germline, CDR1 is ENHRY and CDR2 is SYGVKD. Trimming shortened V by 6 bases and J by 2 bases, and 10 bases separated the two germline ends. This CDR3 spans 13 amino acids. The CDR3: CAIRDGTNYGYTF. CDR3 bases: TGTGCCATCAGAGACGGGACGAACTATGGCTACACCTTC.

This clonotype was counted at least ten times. The V call is TRBV29-1, the J call TRBJ2-7; the D gene is possibly TRBD1 (5 bases). Germline V gives CDR1 SQVTM, CDR2 ANQGSEA. This CDR3 spans 11 amino acids. V lost 7 bases to trimming and J lost 5 bases, with 12 bases between them. The CDR3 region has the DNA TGCAGCGCAGGGCGCATGGACGAGCAGTACTTC. Amino acid sequence: CSAGRMDEQYF.

For this clonotype: A much larger clonotype is one base distant, so this may be a read error. The chain uses TRBV25-1 and TRBJ2-1; 10 bases agree with TRBD2. Germline CDR1 MGHDK, CDR2 SYGVNS. The CDR3 loop spans 14 amino acids. The V gene end was trimmed by 6 bases and the J gene end by 12 bases; junction bases not matched to a gene: 11. The DNA for the CDR3 is TGTGCCAGCAGCGCTAGCGGGAGTAAAAGTGGGCAGTTCTTC. Residues: CASSASGSKSGQFF.

This clonotype was detected once. The junction departs from germline at one end; a sequencing error may be responsible. The chain couples TRBV5-4 to TRBJ2-2, with D perhaps given as TRBD1 or TRBD2 (5 bases each). The CDR3 has 16 residues. CDR1 is SGHNT, CDR2 YYREEE, per germline (reference sequence). CDR3 DNA: TGTGCCGGCAGCACCACCGGGGCTTTAACCACCGGGGAGCTGTTTTTT. Amino acids: CAGSTTGALTTGELFF.

This clonotype has ten or more counts. The rearrangement uses TRBV3-1 and TRBJ2-1, with 12 bases aligning to TRBD2. This CDR3 has 16 residues. J gave up 9 bases and V 0 bases, and 6 bases lay outside the gene matches. The germline V gene has CDR1 LGHDT and CDR2 YNNKEL (reference sequence). This CDR3 is CASSQEGGLAGPEQFF. CDR3 nucleotides: TGTGCCAGCAGCCAAGAAGGCGGACTAGCGGGACCTGAGCAGTTCTTC.

This rearrangement joins TRBV10-3 to TRBJ2-1, with 9 bases identical to TRBD2. Trimming took 4 bases from V and 7 from J; bases not matched to a gene: 8. CDR1 and CDR2 (germline): ENHRY, SYGVKD. The CDR3 is 15 residues long. CDR3 nucleotide sequence: TGTGCCATCAGTGGGACTAGCGAGGGTTTAAATGAGCAGTTCTTC. Translated, it gives CAISGTSEGLNEQFF.

The genes are TRBV2 and TRBJ1-2; maybe TRBD1 (6 bases). CDR1 and CDR2 (germline): SNHLY, FYNNEI. V lost 2 bases to trimming and J lost 5 bases, with 12 bases between them. The CDR3 sequence is 14 residues long. CDR3 DNA: TGTGCCAGCAGTGAAAACGTAGGGACATATGGCTACACCTTC. Translation: CASSENVGTYGYTF.

This clonotype came up many times. V gene TRBV13 combines with J gene TRBJ2-3, with TRBD2 matching 12 bases. Germline V gene lookup returns CDR1 PRHDT and CDR2 FYEKMQ (reference sequence). With V trimmed by 0 bases and J by 4 bases, 5 bases remained unmatched. The CDR3 sequence is 17 residues long. CDR3 amino acids: CASSLGLAGGPADTQYF. The CDR3 bases are TGTGCCAGCAGCTTAGGCCTAGCGGGAGGGCCGGCAGATACGCAGTATTTT.

This clonotype has at least ten counts. The chain uses TRBV28 and TRBJ1-2; 9 bases are a match to TRBD1. The CDR3 extends over 13 amino acids. Looked up from germline, CDR1 is MDHEN and CDR2 is SYDVKM. J lost 8 bases, V lost 5 bases, and 6 bases had no gene match. The CDR3 nucleotides are TGTGCCAGCAGTCGAAACAGGGGGCGGGGCTACACCTTC. Translating it yields CASSRNRGRGYTF.

This clonotype was seen at least ten times. The chain has TRBV7-9 and TRBJ2-7; D gene unclear. CDR3 length equals 14 residues. Germline-derived CDR1 and CDR2 are SEHNR and FQNEAQ (reference sequence). V was pared by 1 base and J by 2 bases, with 9 bases between. The CDR3 DNA is TGTGCCAGCAGCTTAGAGTTCAGTACCTACGAGCAGTACTTC. Translating gives CASSLEFSTYEQYF.

This clonotype was picked up many times. This chain uses TRBV4-3 with TRBJ1-6; D uncertain. Deletions cut 4 bases from V and 9 bases from J, with 16 bases between. This CDR3 has 15 residues. CDR1 is LGHNA, CDR2 YSLEER, per germline. CDR3 DNA sequence: TGCGCCAGCAGCCGTCGACTAGAGGTTGGTTCACCCCTCCACTTT. It translates to CASSRRLEVGSPLHF.

The table lists this clonotype with many counts. This chain connects TRBV2 to TRBJ2-1, with D maybe TRBD1 (5 bases). The CDR3 runs 13 residues. Trimming took 6 bases from V and 3 from J, leaving 9 bases between them. Germline values: CDR1 SNHLY, CDR2 FYNNEI. The CDR3, as DNA: TGTGCCAGCAGGAAGACAGTCTACAATGAGCAGTTCTTC. Translated: CASRKTVYNEQFF.

This chain joins TRBV6-6 and TRBJ1-1; D is possibly TRBD1 (5 bases). The CDR3 totals 13 residues. V dropped 6 bases and J dropped 1 base, with 9 bases sitting between them. Per germline, CDR1 MNHNY and CDR2 SVGAGI (reference sequence). CDR3 sequence: CASRLDRNTEAFF. As DNA, the CDR3 is TGTGCCAGCAGGCTCGACAGGAACACTGAAGCTTTCTTT.

The sample holds many counts of this clonotype. The V call is TRBV20-1, the J call TRBJ2-1, with a tentative D call TRBD1 (7 bases). Germline-derived CDR1 and CDR2 are DFQATT and SNEGSKA (reference sequence). This CDR3 has 14 residues. V was cut by 4 bases and J by 6 bases, with 16 bases left in between. CDR3 sequence reads: CSATRRDSPNEQFF. For the CDR3, the DNA is TGCAGTGCTACCCGGCGGGACAGTCCCAATGAGCAGTTCTTC.

As regards this clonotype: A much larger clone sits a single nucleotide away, making a read error possible. J is TRBJ1-1 and V is TRBV2; possibly TRBD1 for D (6 bases). This CDR3 has 14 residues. CDR1 SNHLY and CDR2 FYNNEI come from the germline V gene. V shed 6 bases and J shed 0 bases, with 11 bases lying between them. The CDR3 bases are TGTGCCAGCAGCGTGGGACAAATGAACACTGAAGCTTTCTTT. Amino acids: CASSVGQMNTEAFF.

V gene TRBV20-1 combines with J gene TRBJ2-3; no reliable D call. CDR1 DFQATT and CDR2 SNEGSKA come from the germline V gene (reference sequence). Deletions cut 3 bases from V and 0 bases from J, with 7 bases between. This CDR3 comprises 13 residues. The CDR3 here is CSASGYSTDTQYF. The CDR3 bases are TGCAGTGCTAGCGGCTATAGCACAGATACGCAGTATTTT.

The chain couples TRBV20-1 to TRBJ2-5, with 9 bases that match TRBD1. V shed 6 bases and J 7 bases; nucleotides not matched to a gene: 12. CDR1 is DFQATT, CDR2 SNEGSKA, per germline (reference sequence). The CDR3 contains 14 residues. The CDR3 spells CSAPTRQGVRTQYF. The CDR3 DNA reads as TGCAGTGCCCCGACTCGACAGGGGGTACGGACCCAGTACTTC.